This record looks at one T cell receptor (beta chain) sequence and its context. No antigen is known for it. From germline, CDR1 is MNHNS and CDR2 SASEGT. V was shortened by 2 bases and J by 8 bases, with 19 bases between the two germline ends. The CDR3 sequence is 16 residues long. The sample comes from a study of cytomegalovirus exposure and HLA in healthy donors. The primer mix had 60 Vbeta and 13 Jbeta primers. Generated by immunoSEQ multiplex PCR, the TCRdb table keeps only in-frame clones and is missing some. The sample shows roughly 80,000 clones, roughly two thirds of them seen only once. Notes on the study in general: In most subjects, TCR beta sequences reportedly gave accurate predictions of HLA-A and HLA-B alleles.

The receptor was isolated from a woman aged 45-60 years in good health and CMV-seropositive. V usage is TRBV6-1 and J usage is TRBJ2-4; possibly TRBD2 for D (6 bases). What was sequenced was PBMCs. Here the CDR3 reads CASSEPAGGGWDIQYF. DNA of the CDR3: TGTGCCAGCAGTGAACCTGCCGGGGGAGGTTGGGACATTCAGTACTTC.